The sequence of this TCR beta chain was determined in a study of T cell repertoires in cytomegalovirus infection (dated by TCRdb to the late 2010s). Regarding the research as a whole: Recently identified HLA-C-restricted CMV epitopes, whose presentation resists viral immunomodulation, were targeted by peptide stimulations together with well-studied HLA-B-restricted epitopes. Donor HLA type was relevant to the analysis, because carriage of CMV infection together with the matching HLA type was indicated by public TCR beta signatures. What the research found in general, with its limitations: The ex vivo response was dominated by HLA-C-restricted CMV-specific TCR beta clonotypes, and the single most frequent clonotype in two of eight donors was supplied by these HLA-C-restricted clonotypes. In both this cohort and an independent roughly 330-donor cohort, the cumulative frequency of public TCR beta family members distinguished carriers of CMV infection plus the relevant HLA type.

Counted from cysteine to phenylalanine, this CDR3 has 16 amino acids. Only the CDR3 part of the read is kept: 48 bases, read in frame from the first base. CDR1 is given as SEHNR and CDR2 as FQNEAQ, both from the germline V gene (reference sequence). V is pruned by 1 base and J by 7 bases, leaving 8 bases of the junction without a gene match. To note about this clonotype: This clone's antigen is unknown. The input lacks base qualities; no much larger clone sits a single base away.

Sequencing instrument: Illumina HiSeq 1500. Using fastp trimming at Q25 and MiXCR clonotype assembly, TCRdb reanalyzed the public sequencing data and kept in-frame beta chains. One record per CDR3 amino acid sequence lists the most common genes and DNA. The sample includes about 770,000 distinct CDR3 sequences, with 25% to 35% observed a single time. Clones ranked in the top ten supply less than 15% of the sample. The label giving this sample's treatment or condition can be read as: in vitro stimulation with specific CMV peptide epitopes to enrich CMV-specific T cells. Rearrangement joined TRBV7-9 to TRBJ1-5; 9 bases in the middle match TRBD1. The sample in question was cultured CD8+ T cells from PBMCs, obtained from culture after CMV antigen stimulation. This receptor was taken from a human donor in good health (CMV status not recorded). Some clones in this sample may be carry-over from other donors' samples. CDR3 loop: CASSLEGDRAEQPQHF. The DNA sequence is as follows: TGTGCCAGCAGCTTAGAGGGGGACAGGGCGGAACAGCCCCAGCATTTT.